What follows describes a single TCR beta chain. Its antigen remains unidentified. Within one base of it there is no much larger clone, and no base qualities were kept. The sample has other DNA sequences that encode this CDR3 too. This record comes from a study of blood T cell repertoires in COVID-19 (dated by TCRdb to between 2020 and 2021). Context from the whole study: Samples covering the acute and convalescent phases of COVID-19 were provided by collaborators in the United States, Italy and Spain. A freely available public database, intended as a resource for researchers studying the immune response to SARS-CoV-2, is where the repertoires were released. The prospective study material was composed of cDNA or gDNA derived from T cells, B-cell-depleted T cells, or PBMCs. Nearly every sample came with metadata listing a de-identified subject ID, COVID-19 status, age in years and sex. Where available, HLA class I and class II types were obtained from metadata supplied by the sample provider rather than from assay-based typing. The samples were drawn from two sources: the first 160 participants of the ongoing ImmuneRACE study, and 950 to 1,500 subjects contributed by 6 global collaborators. Deeply sampled blood TCRbeta repertoires from subjects exposed to, actively infected with, or recovered from COVID-19 were included in the dataset.

The immunoSEQ Assay, a bias-controlled multiplex PCR, was used to amplify TCRbeta CDR3 regions from genomic DNA. As for the authors' bioinformatics: Nucleated cell counts per sample were estimated from amplification of reference gene primers within the assay. Sequence reads were collapsed and filtered to measure the absolute abundance of every unique TCRbeta CDR3 rearrangement. Productive Simpson clonality was computed per sample as the square root of Simpson's diversity index over productive rearrangements. Held by TCRdb, this immuneACCESS table contains in-frame sequences only and omits some clones. Under half of the omission traces to an unresolved V gene where checked; the cause of the rest is unknown. The DNA was the basis for D and trimming; V, J and clone size are from that table. This sample gives 300,000 to 450,000 clones in total; about four fifths of them show up just once. The ten biggest clones cover 1.1% of the sample.

Overall study results and their limits: How much clinical and demographic metadata was included differed by source and by participant, and the metadata was provided uncurated.

Trimming at the junction amounts to 3 bases on V and 1 base on J, and the germline ends lie 6 bases apart. In the germline V gene, CDR1 corresponds to KGHSH and CDR2 to LQKENI. The CDR3 runs 13 amino acids, cysteine and phenylalanine included. Here the CDR3 DNA is all that survives: 39 bases in frame from base 1. The collaborating institutions used their own protocols to collect whole blood in K2EDTA tubes. Collaborator samples were shipped for TCRbeta analysis as frozen whole blood, isolated PBMCs, or DNA extracted from either sample type. The origin of this receptor is a human donor with acute or convalescent COVID-19. The donor label of this sample is uncertain. The V gene is TRBV18 and the J gene is TRBJ1-1; too little of a D gene remains to name it. The specimen was peripheral blood. The CDR3 here reads CASSPAGNTEAFF. The nucleotide sequence reads as follows: TGTGCCAGCTCACCGGCGGGGAACACTGAAGCTTTCTTT.